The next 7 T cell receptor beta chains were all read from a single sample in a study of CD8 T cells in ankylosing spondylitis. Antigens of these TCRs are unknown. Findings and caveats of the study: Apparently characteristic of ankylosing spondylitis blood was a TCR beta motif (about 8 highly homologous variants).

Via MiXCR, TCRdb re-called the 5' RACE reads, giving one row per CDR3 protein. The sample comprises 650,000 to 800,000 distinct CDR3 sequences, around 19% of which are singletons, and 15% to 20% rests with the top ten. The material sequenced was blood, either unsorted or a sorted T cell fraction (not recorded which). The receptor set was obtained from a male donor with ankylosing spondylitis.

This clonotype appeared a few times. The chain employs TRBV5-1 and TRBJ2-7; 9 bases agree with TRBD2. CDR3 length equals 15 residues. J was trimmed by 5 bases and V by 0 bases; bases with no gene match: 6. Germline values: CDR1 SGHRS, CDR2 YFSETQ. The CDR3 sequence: CASSLVLSGSDEQYF. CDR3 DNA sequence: TGCGCCAGCAGCTTGGTCCTTAGCGGGAGTGACGAGCAGTACTTC.

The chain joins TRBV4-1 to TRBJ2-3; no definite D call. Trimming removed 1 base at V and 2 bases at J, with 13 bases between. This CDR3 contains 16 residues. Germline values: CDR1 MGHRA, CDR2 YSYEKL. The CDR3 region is CASSQVAQTNTDTQYF. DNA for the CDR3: TGCGCCAGCAGCCAAGTTGCACAGACAAACACAGATACGCAGTATTTT.

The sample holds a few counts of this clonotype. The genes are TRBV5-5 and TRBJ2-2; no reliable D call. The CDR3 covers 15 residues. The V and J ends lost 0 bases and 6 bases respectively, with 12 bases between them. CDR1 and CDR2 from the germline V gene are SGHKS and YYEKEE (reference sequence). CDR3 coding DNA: TGTGCCAGCAGCTTGGGGCTGATCACCGCCGGGGAGCTGTTTTTT. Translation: CASSLGLITAGELFF.

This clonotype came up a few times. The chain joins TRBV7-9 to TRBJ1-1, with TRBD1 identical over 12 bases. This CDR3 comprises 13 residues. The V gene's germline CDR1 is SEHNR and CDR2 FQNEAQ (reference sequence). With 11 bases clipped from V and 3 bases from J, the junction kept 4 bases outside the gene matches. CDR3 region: CAWDRGLDTEAFF. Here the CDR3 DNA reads TGTGCCTGGGACAGGGGGCTGGACACTGAAGCTTTCTTT.

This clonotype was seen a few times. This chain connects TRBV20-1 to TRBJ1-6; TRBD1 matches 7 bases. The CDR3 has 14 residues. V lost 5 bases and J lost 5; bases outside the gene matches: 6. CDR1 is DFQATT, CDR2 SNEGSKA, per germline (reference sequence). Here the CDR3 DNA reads TGCAGTGCTGAGGGTGACAGGGATAATTCACCCCTCCACTTT. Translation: CSAEGDRDNSPLHF.

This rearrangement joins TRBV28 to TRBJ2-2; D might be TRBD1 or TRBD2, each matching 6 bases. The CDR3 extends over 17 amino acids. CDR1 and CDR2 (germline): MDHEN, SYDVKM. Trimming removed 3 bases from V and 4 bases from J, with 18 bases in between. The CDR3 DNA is TGTGCCAGCAGTTTTCACCCGCCGGGGGCCGTCACCGGGGAGCTGTTTTTT. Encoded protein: CASSFHPPGAVTGELFF.

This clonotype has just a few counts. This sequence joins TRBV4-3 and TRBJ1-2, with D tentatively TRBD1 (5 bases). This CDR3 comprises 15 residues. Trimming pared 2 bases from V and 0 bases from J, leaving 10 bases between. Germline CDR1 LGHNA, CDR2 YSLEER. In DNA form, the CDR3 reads TGCGCCAGCAGCCAACAGGGTGGTTCTAACTATGGCTACACCTTC. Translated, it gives CASSQQGGSNYGYTF.